A selection of T cell receptor beta chains follows, all from one sample in a study of blood T cell repertoires in COVID-19. Sequencing used immunoSEQ multiplex PCR; TCRdb keeps in-frame clones, though not all of them. The table shows fewer than 200,000 clones, with nearly 80% occurring only once. The source material was peripheral blood. The origin of the receptors is a woman between 65 and 79 years old with acute or convalescent COVID-19. The CDR3 runs from the conserved cysteine through the conserved F or W. Fields, in order: clone size, J gene, V gene, D gene, CDR3 protein, CDR3 DNA. D genes are given only for firm matches. A clone size is listed for some rows: how often the clone was seen (once, few, many), or a class if it is expanded.

NA,TRBJ2-3,TRBV7-2,TRBD2,CAGGGENTDTQYF,TGTGCCGGCGGGGGGGAGAACACAGATACGCAGTATTTT
once,TRBJ2-4,TRBV5-1,NA,CASSFEGGGKNIQYF,TGCGCCAGCAGCTTTGAGGGAGGGGGCAAAAACATTCAGTACTTC
NA,TRBJ2-3,TRBV19,NA,CASSIRGTQAVTDTQYF,TGTGCCAGTAGTATAAGGGGGACACAGGCCGTGACAGATACGCAGTATTTT
NA,TRBJ2-3,TRBV5-4,TRBD1,CASSLVQGSADTQYF,TGTGCCAGCAGTCTGGTACAGGGGAGCGCAGATACGCAGTATTTT
NA,TRBJ1-4,TRBV19,TRBD1,CASSRTGVNEKLFF,TGTGCCAGTAGTCGTACAGGGGTTAATGAAAAACTGTTTTTT
NA,TRBJ1-6,TRBV19,TRBD1,CASRPTGRSPLHF,TGTGCCAGTAGACCGACAGGGAGGTCACCCCTCCACTTT
NA,TRBJ2-7,TRBV6-2/TRBV6-3,TRBD2,CASSTAVLAGFYEQYF,TGTGCCAGCAGTACGGCGGTCCTAGCGGGGTTCTACGAGCAGTACTTC
NA,TRBJ2-3,TRBV6-5,NA,CASRPTRWEDTQYF,TGTGCCAGCAGGCCCACTAGATGGGAAGATACGCAGTATTTT
NA,TRBJ2-2,TRBV25-1,NA,CASSEWGPWDNTGELFF,TGTGCCAGCAGTGAATGGGGGCCGTGGGATAACACCGGGGAGCTGTTTTTT
NA,TRBJ2-4,TRBV2,TRBD1,CASKPDRENIQYF,TGTGCCAGCAAGCCGGACAGGGAAAACATTCAGTACTTC
NA,TRBJ1-5,TRBV19,NA,CASTQTDGDNQPQHF,TGTGCCAGTACCCAGACAGATGGGGATAATCAGCCCCAGCATTTT
NA,TRBJ2-7,TRBV19,NA,CASGGTNEQYF,TGTGCCAGTGGAGGGACGAACGAGCAGTACTTC
NA,TRBJ2-7,TRBV5-1,TRBD2,CASSLSAGRDQGQYF,TGCGCCAGCAGCTTATCGGCAGGGAGGGATCAGGGGCAGTACTTC
few,TRBJ2-1,TRBV2,TRBD2,CASSSQAGVAYNEQFF,TGTGCCAGCAGTTCCCAGGCGGGAGTAGCTTACAATGAGCAGTTCTTC
NA,TRBJ2-2,TRBV10-1,NA,CASSDQRYTGELFF,TGCGCCAGCAGTGATCAGCGATACACCGGGGAGCTGTTTTTT
few,TRBJ2-1,TRBV29-1,NA,CSANGAVTRDFQFF,TGCAGCGCCAACGGGGCGGTGACGCGGGACTTTCAGTTCTTC
few,TRBJ1-6,TRBV24-1,NA,CATSRDFNSPLHF,TGTGCCACCAGTCGAGACTTTAATTCACCCCTCCACTTT
NA,TRBJ2-3,TRBV5-1,TRBD2,CASSLTSGPSTDTQYF,TGCGCCAGCAGCCTGACTAGCGGACCGAGCACAGATACGCAGTATTTT
NA,TRBJ2-1,TRBV19,TRBD2,CASRIRLAGLNEQFF,TGTGCCAGTAGAATTCGTCTAGCGGGCCTCAATGAGCAGTTCTTC
NA,TRBJ2-7,TRBV3-1/TRBV3-2,NA,CASSGEINYEQYF,TGTGCCAGCAGTGGGGAGATCAACTACGAGCAGTACTTC
NA,TRBJ2-7,TRBV2,NA,CASRKDGTYEQYF,TGTGCCAGCAGGAAGGACGGGACCTACGAGCAGTACTTC
NA,TRBJ2-2,TRBV7-2,TRBD2,CASSLVASGRWGGELFF,TGTGCCAGCAGCTTAGTGGCTAGCGGGAGGTGGGGCGGGGAGCTGTTTTTT
NA,TRBJ2-3,TRBV2,TRBD1,CASNRGQGGTDTQYF,TGTGCCAGCAACAGGGGACAGGGGGGCACAGATACGCAGTATTTT
NA,TRBJ1-2,TRBV7-9,TRBD1,CASSLDRATPNYGYTF,TGTGCCAGCAGCTTGGACAGGGCAACCCCCAACTATGGCTACACCTTC
NA,TRBJ2-7,TRBV29-1,TRBD2,CSVSGRGAYEQYF,TGCAGCGTTAGCGGGAGAGGGGCCTACGAGCAGTACTTC
few,TRBJ2-7,TRBV5-6,NA,CASLNLGVDSVYEQYF,TGTGCCAGCTTAAACCTAGGGGTTGACAGTGTTTACGAGCAGTACTTC
NA,TRBJ2-2,TRBV2,TRBD1,CAGRGTVNTGELFF,TGTGCCGGCAGAGGGACAGTAAACACCGGGGAGCTGTTTTTT
few,TRBJ2-3,TRBV10-1,NA,CASGDYPSTDTQYF,TGCGCCAGCGGAGACTACCCTAGCACAGATACGCAGTATTTT
once,TRBJ2-7,TRBV3-1/TRBV3-2,NA,CASSHGSGYEQYF,TGTGCCAGCAGCCACGGGAGTGGGTACGAGCAGTACTTC
NA,TRBJ1-5,TRBV27,TRBD1,CASGRDRNQPQHF,TGTGCCAGCGGCCGGGACAGAAATCAGCCCCAGCATTTT
NA,TRBJ1-3,TRBV3-1/TRBV3-2,NA,CASSQEGVRNTIYF,TGTGCCAGCAGCCAAGAAGGGGTGCGAAACACCATATATTTT
NA,TRBJ2-5,TRBV30,NA,CAWSDMGSQETQYF,TGTGCCTGGAGTGATATGGGGAGCCAAGAGACCCAGTACTTC
once,TRBJ2-1,TRBV28,TRBD2,CASSTPTSGRADEQFF,TGTGCCAGCAGCACCCCTACTAGCGGGAGGGCCGATGAGCAGTTCTTC
NA,TRBJ1-1,TRBV24-1,TRBD1,CATSAEPGQGIINTEAFF,TGTGCCACCAGCGCTGAGCCGGGACAGGGTATTATTAACACTGAAGCTTTCTTT
NA,TRBJ2-7,TRBV9,NA,CASSNNPGTPAEQYF,TGTGCCAGCAGCAACAATCCGGGTACCCCGGCCGAGCAGTACTTC
NA,TRBJ2-7,TRBV2,TRBD1,CASSRDRDYEQYF,TGTGCCAGCAGTCGGGACAGAGATTACGAGCAGTACTTC
many,TRBJ2-5,TRBV7-2,NA,CASSLGGPETQYF,TGTGCCAGCAGCTTAGGCGGGCCAGAGACCCAGTACTTC
NA,TRBJ1-6,TRBV5-4,NA,CASSLVQGSDSPLHF,TGTGCCAGCAGCTTGGTGCAGGGGTCGGATTCACCCCTCCACTTT
once,TRBJ2-1,TRBV7-3,NA,CASSSIRGNEQFF,TGTGCCAGCAGCTCTATCAGGGGTAATGAGCAGTTCTTC
NA,TRBJ1-2,TRBV30,NA,CAWSLTDYGYTF,TGTGCCTGGAGTTTGACAGATTATGGCTACACCTTC
once,TRBJ2-5,TRBV18,TRBD1,CASSPPVRGTGEETQYF,TGTGCCAGCTCACCACCAGTCCGTGGGACAGGGGAAGAGACCCAGTACTTC
NA,TRBJ2-2,TRBV13,NA,CASNKAANTGELFF,TGTGCCAGCAATAAAGCGGCCAACACCGGGGAGCTGTTTTTT